This T cell receptor (beta chain) was recovered during a study of cytomegalovirus exposure and HLA in healthy donors. Study results and limitations: HLA alleles were associated with 15,000 to 20,000 TCR beta sequences in a later analysis at 0.05 false discovery rate. Further analysis was carried out later, and it showed several of the most significant clusters appearing linked to common viral pathogens.

PCR primers comprised 60 Vbeta and 13 Jbeta primers. Libraries were prepared by immunoSEQ multiplex PCR; TCRdb keeps only in-frame clonotypes and omits some of them. The sample lists 100,000 to 150,000 clones, roughly 74% seen once, with nearly 6% in the top ten. Germline values: CDR1 SGDLS, CDR2 YYNGEE. Trimming removed 3 bases at V and 1 base at J, with 16 bases between. The CDR3 is 16 amino acids. Comments on this clone: Its antigen remains unidentified.

This sequence was found in a woman aged 45-65 years in good health and CMV-seropositive. The source material was PBMCs. The V call is TRBV9, the J call TRBJ1-1; the D is unclear. The CDR3 nucleotides read TGTGCCAGCAGCGGTGCCGAATGGTGGAGGAACACTGAAGCTTTCTTT. Translating gives CASSGAEWWRNTEAFF.